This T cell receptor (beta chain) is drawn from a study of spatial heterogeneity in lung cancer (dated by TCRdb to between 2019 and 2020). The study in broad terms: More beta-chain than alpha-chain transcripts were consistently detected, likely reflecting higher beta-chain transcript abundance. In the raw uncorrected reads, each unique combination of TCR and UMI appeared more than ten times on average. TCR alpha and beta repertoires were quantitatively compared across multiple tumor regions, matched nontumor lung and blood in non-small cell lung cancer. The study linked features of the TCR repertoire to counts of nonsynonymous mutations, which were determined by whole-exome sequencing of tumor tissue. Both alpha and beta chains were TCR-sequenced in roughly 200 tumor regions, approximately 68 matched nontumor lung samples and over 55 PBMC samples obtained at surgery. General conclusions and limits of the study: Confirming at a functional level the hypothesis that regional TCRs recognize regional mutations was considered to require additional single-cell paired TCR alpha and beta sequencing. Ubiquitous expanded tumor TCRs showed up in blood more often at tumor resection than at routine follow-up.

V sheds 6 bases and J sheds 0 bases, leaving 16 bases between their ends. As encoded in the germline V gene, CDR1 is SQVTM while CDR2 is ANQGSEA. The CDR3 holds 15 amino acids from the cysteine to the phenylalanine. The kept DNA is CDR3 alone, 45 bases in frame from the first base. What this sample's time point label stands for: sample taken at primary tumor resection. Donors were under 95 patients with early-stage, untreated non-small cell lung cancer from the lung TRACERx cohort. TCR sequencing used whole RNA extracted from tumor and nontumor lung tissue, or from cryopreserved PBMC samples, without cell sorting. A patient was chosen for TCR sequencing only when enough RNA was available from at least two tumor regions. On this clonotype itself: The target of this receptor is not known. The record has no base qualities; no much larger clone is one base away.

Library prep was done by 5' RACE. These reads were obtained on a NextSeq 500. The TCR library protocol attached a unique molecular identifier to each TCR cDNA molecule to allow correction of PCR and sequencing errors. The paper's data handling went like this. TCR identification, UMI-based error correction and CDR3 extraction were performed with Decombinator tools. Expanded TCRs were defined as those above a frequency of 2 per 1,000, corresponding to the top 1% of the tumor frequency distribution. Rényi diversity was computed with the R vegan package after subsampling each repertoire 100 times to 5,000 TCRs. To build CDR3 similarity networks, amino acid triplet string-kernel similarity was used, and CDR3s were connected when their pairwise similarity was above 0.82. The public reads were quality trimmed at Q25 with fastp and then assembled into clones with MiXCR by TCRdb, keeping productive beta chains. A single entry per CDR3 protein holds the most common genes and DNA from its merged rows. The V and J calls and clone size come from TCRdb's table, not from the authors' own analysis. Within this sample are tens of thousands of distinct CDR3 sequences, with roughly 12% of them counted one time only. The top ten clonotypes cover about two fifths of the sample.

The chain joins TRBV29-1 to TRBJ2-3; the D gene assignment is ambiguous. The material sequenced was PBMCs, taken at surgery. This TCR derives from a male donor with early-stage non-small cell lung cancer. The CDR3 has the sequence CSVWAAGTSTDTQYF. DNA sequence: TGCAGCGTCTGGGCGGCAGGAACTAGCACAGATACGCAGTATTTT.